The clone carrying this T cell receptor (beta chain) was found many times. Antigen: not known. Uncontrolled infection, other autoimmune disease, pregnancy or lactation excluded patients. Diagnoses were made from clinical symptoms, serum measures (thyroxine and TRAb), thyroid ultrasound and orbital computed tomography. This entry belongs to a study of T cells in Graves' hyperthyroidism and ophthalmopathy. Findings and caveats of the study: Most expanded thyroid clonotypes above 0.001 also appeared in blood.

RNA transcripts were the template for amplifying TCR beta CDR3 regions. In the first-round RT-PCR of the TCR CDR3, the HTBI primer set was used. TCRdb analysed the multiplex PCR reads with MiXCR anew, one entry per CDR3 protein. In the table there are about 380,000 distinct CDR3 sequences, about 14% of which are singletons. The CDR3 covers 16 residues. From germline, CDR1 is PRHDT and CDR2 FYEKMQ (reference sequence). Trimming took off 4 bases at V and 1 base at J, with 16 bases between the two ends. The sequencing input was blood. The TCR was taken from a woman aged 60 to 75 with Graves' hyperthyroidism. V gene TRBV13 combines with J gene TRBJ1-1; D is possibly TRBD1 (5 bases). The CDR3 region is CASSSQLLTGNTEAFF. The CDR3 DNA follows: TGTGCCAGCAGCTCTCAACTGTTAACAGGGAACACTGAAGCTTTCTTT.